This paragraph covers one T cell receptor beta chain sequence. Its specificity is unknown. This specimen comes from a study of human T cells and chemical hapten exposure. About the research overall: On approximately 2 cm by approximately 2 cm of upper inner arm skin, sensitization was performed with 2% DPC. Small pooled library volume differences chiefly drove per-sample TCR yield variation. Regarding the study as a whole: No change in TCRs above 1 in 1000 frequency was produced by DPC sensitization.

TCRdb re-analysed the RACE reads in MiXCR, keeping a single row per CDR3 protein. This sample has fewer than 150,000 distinct CDR3 sequences, with around 11% found just once. Regarding time point: patch test 2, 6 weeks after DPC sensitization. The sample's treatment: therapeutic diphenylcyclopropenone sensitization with weekly scalp DPC. Trimming stripped 5 bases from V and 2 bases from J, with 13 bases between. Germline CDR1 is GTSNPN and CDR2 is SVGIG (reference sequence). The CDR3 extends over 13 amino acids. The sample was whole blood, taken in connection with sensitization to the hapten diphenylcyclopropenone (DPC). The chain recombines TRBV30 with TRBJ2-7; D may be TRBD1 or TRBD2 (6 bases each). The TCR originated in a woman between 45 and 65 years old with alopecia areata. Some clones in this sample may be carry-over from other donors' samples. The CDR3 spells CAWGGPFPYEQYF. CDR3 coding DNA: TGTGCCTGGGGGGGGCCCTTTCCCTACGAGCAGTACTTC.